A single sample gave rise to the 27 T cell receptor beta chains below, sequenced in a study of blood T cell repertoires in COVID-19. The assay was immunoSEQ multiplex PCR, and TCRdb's table has in-frame clones only and misses some. The table records over 200,000 clones, around 85% of them present only once. Material for sequencing was peripheral blood. All receptors derive from a woman aged 25 to 39 who had recovered from COVID-19.

CDR3 sequence: CASSAAVGSTYEQYF. Here the CDR3 DNA reads TGTGCCAGCAGCGCCGCGGTCGGCAGTACCTACGAGCAGTACTTC. The rearrangement uses TRBV9 and TRBJ2-7; D is undetermined. The CDR3 runs to 15 residues. The V gene lost 3 bases and the J gene lost 2 bases, with 15 bases spanning the gap. Germline V CDR1 and CDR2: SGDLS, YYNGEE.

The V and J genes are TRBV6-5 and TRBJ1-2; D is perhaps TRBD1 (5 bases). This CDR3 has 14 amino acids. Germline loops: CDR1 MNHEY, CDR2 SVGAGI. V was shortened by 5 bases and J by 6 bases, with 16 bases between the two germline ends. The CDR3 reads CASSPRESSNGYTF. The CDR3 DNA reads TGTGCCAGCAGTCCCAGGGAATCCTCGAATGGCTACACCTTC.

The chain joins TRBV7-2 to TRBJ2-5, with D unclear. V lost 2 bases and J 5 bases, leaving 9 bases between the germline ends. The CDR3 spans 13 residues. Germline V CDR1 and CDR2: SGHTA, FQGNSA. The CDR3 here is CASSLSGSETQYF. CDR3 bases: TGTGCCAGCAGCTTAAGTGGTAGTGAGACCCAGTACTTC.

The chain carries TRBV27 and TRBJ2-7; D uncertain. CDR1 MNHEY and CDR2 SMNVEV come from the germline V gene (reference sequence). This CDR3 has 11 residues. V lost 2 bases, J lost 3 bases, and 2 bases lay in between. This CDR3 is CASSLLYEQYF. The CDR3 nucleotides are TGTGCCAGCAGTTTACTCTACGAGCAGTACTTC.

This chain links TRBV25-1 with TRBJ1-2; D might be TRBD1 (5 bases). CDR1 is MGHDK, CDR2 SYGVNS, per germline. This CDR3 has 16 residues. With 1 base removed from V and 4 bases from J, the gap between germline ends came to 16 bases. The CDR3 nucleotides read TGTGCCAGCAGTGAATTAGGGGCTGCCGGTAGCTATGGCTACACCTTC. Protein: CASSELGAAGSYGYTF.

This rearrangement joins TRBV18 to TRBJ2-2; D unresolved. Germline loops: CDR1 KGHSH, CDR2 LQKENI. CDR3 length: 16 amino acids. V dropped 4 bases and J dropped 7 bases, with 19 bases sitting between them. The CDR3 coding sequence is TGTGCCAGCTCACTGGGTCTCTCTAGGAGTGTCGGGGAGCTGTTTTTT. It specifies CASSLGLSRSVGELFF. Together with reference TRBV18 and TRBJ2-2, the CDR3 gives the full variable domain: NAGVMQNPRHLVRRRGQEARLRCSPMKGHSHVYWYRQLPEEGLKFMVYLQKENIIDESGMPKERFSAEFPKEGPSILRIQQVVRGDSAAYFCASSLGLSRSVGELFFGEGSRLTVL.

This chain joins TRBV3-1 (or the pseudogene TRBV3-2) and TRBJ2-7; 7 bases align to TRBD2. CDR1 is LGHDT and CDR2 is YNNKEL in the germline V gene (reference sequence). The length of the CDR3 is 14 residues. V gave up 1 base and J gave up 2 bases; unmatched junction bases: 2. CDR3 residues: CASSQGRGTYEQYF. The CDR3 DNA is TGTGCCAGCAGCCAAGGGCGGGGGACCTACGAGCAGTACTTC.

The rearrangement joins TRBV3-1 (or the pseudogene TRBV3-2) to TRBJ1-6, with 7 bases that match TRBD1. J was trimmed by 10 bases and V by 7 bases; bases with no gene match: 7. Germline loops: CDR1 LGHDT, CDR2 YNNKEL (reference sequence). The CDR3 totals 13 residues. CDR3 DNA: TGTGCCAGCAATGACAGGGATTACTCACCCCTCCACTTT. It specifies CASNDRDYSPLHF.

This chain links TRBV5-5 with TRBJ2-5; TRBD1 matches 9 bases. The germline V gene has CDR1 SGHKS and CDR2 YYEKEE (reference sequence). V gave up 3 bases and J gave up 5 bases; unmatched junction bases: 11. This CDR3 region has 16 residues. The CDR3 region is CASSCPPDRGEETQYF. CDR3 nucleotide sequence: TGTGCCAGCAGCTGCCCGCCCGACAGGGGGGAGGAGACCCAGTACTTC.

The rearrangement uses TRBV19 and TRBJ1-6, with 7 positions matching TRBD1. The V and J ends lost 9 bases and 0 bases, in that order; junction bases with no gene match: 23. The CDR3 contains 21 residues. The germline V gene encodes CDR1 LNHDA and CDR2 SQIVND (reference sequence). Written as DNA, the CDR3 is TGTGCCAGACGACCAAAACGGGACAGCCTTCTCTCTAGCTCCTATAATTCACCCCTCCACTTT. This sequence encodes CARRPKRDSLLSSSYNSPLHF.

This chain links TRBV9 with TRBJ2-5; TRBD2 might be the D (6 bases). CDR1 is SGDLS, CDR2 YYNGEE, per germline. V shed 3 bases and J shed 5 bases, with 8 bases lying between them. The CDR3 is 12 residues long. The CDR3, as DNA: TGTGCCAGCAGCGGGGACTCCGAGACCCAGTACTTC. Amino acid sequence: CASSGDSETQYF.

The chain combines TRBV5-1 with TRBJ2-3, with a tentative D call TRBD2 (6 bases). V was shortened by 5 bases and J by 6 bases, with 22 bases between the two germline ends. The CDR3 runs 16 residues. In germline, CDR1 is SGHRS, CDR2 YFSETQ. The CDR3 coding sequence is TGCGCCAGCAGGATTCCAATAGCGGAGAGCGGGGATACGCAGTATTTT. As protein: CASRIPIAESGDTQYF. The entire variable domain, with the rest obtained from reference TRBV5-1 and TRBJ2-3, is as follows: KAGVTQTPRYLIKTRGQQVTLSCSPISGHRSVSWYQQTPGQGLQFLFEYFSETQRNKGNFPGRFSGRQFSNSRSEMNVSTLELGDSALYLCASRIPIAESGDTQYFGPGTRLTVL.

This clone was seen once. V and J are TRBV3-1 (or the pseudogene TRBV3-2) and TRBJ2-1; the D gene is possibly TRBD2 (6 bases). Trimming shortened V by 1 base and J by 14 bases, and 9 bases separated the two germline ends. The germline V gene encodes CDR1 LGHDT and CDR2 YNNKEL (reference sequence). The CDR3 length is 11 residues. The CDR3 sequence is CASSQGGLEFF. The CDR3, as DNA: TGTGCCAGCAGCCAAGGGGGACTCGAGTTCTTC.

This clone is a singleton in its sample. The chain carries TRBV5-1 and TRBJ1-5; TRBD1 matches 12 bases. V shed 4 bases and J 6 bases; nucleotides not matched to a gene: 11. CDR1 is SGHRS, CDR2 YFSETQ, per germline. CDR3 length: 17 residues. CDR3 amino acids: CASSPGTGGPLGQPQHF. CDR3 in DNA: TGCGCCAGCAGCCCCGGGACAGGGGGCCCCCTAGGTCAGCCCCAGCATTTT.

The chain links TRBV6-5 to TRBJ2-1; TRBD2 matches 11 bases. CDR1 and CDR2 from the germline V gene are MNHEY and SVGAGI. V lost 6 bases to trimming and J lost 4 bases; unmatched junction nucleotides: 5. CDR3 length: 15 residues. The CDR3 DNA sequence: TGTGCCAGCAGATTTAGCGGGGGGGCGTACAATGAGCAGTTCTTC. Amino acid sequence: CASRFSGGAYNEQFF.

The J gene is TRBJ2-3, the V gene TRBV12-5; 12 bases agree with TRBD2. Germline CDR1 is LGHNT and CDR2 is FRNRAP. The CDR3 is 16 amino acids. V was clipped by 3 bases and J by 5 bases; unmatched bases: 6. The CDR3 DNA follows: TGTGCTAGTGGTTTAAGACTAGCGGGGGTTAGAGATACGCAGTATTTT. Translating it yields CASGLRLAGVRDTQYF.

The chain joins TRBV30 to TRBJ2-5; D not certain. This CDR3 has 13 residues. Trimming took 7 bases from V and 0 from J, leaving 12 bases between them. Germline CDR1 is GTSNPN and CDR2 is SVGIG (reference sequence). The CDR3 loop is CASTDKNQETQYF. The CDR3, as DNA: TGTGCCTCAACAGACAAAAACCAAGAGACCCAGTACTTC.

The chain uses TRBV2 and TRBJ1-2; D gene ambiguous. The length of the CDR3 is 15 residues. CDR1 is SNHLY, CDR2 FYNNEI, per germline. V shed 6 bases and J shed 8 bases, with 22 bases lying between them. In DNA, the CDR3 is TGTGCCAGCAGGAGGAACTACCTGGAACGAGGGGGCTACACCTTC. This codes for CASRRNYLERGGYTF.

V and J are TRBV29-1 and TRBJ2-7; 8 bases fit TRBD1. V was pared by 7 bases and J by 2 bases, with 10 bases of the junction left unmatched. Germline V gene lookup returns CDR1 SQVTM and CDR2 ANQGSEA. The CDR3 runs 14 residues. The CDR3 coding sequence is TGCAGCGCCGGAGGACAGGGAAAGGCCTACGAGCAGTACTTC. Protein sequence: CSAGGQGKAYEQYF.

The chain links TRBV11-2 to TRBJ2-7, with a possible D match to TRBD1 (6 bases). The CDR3 is 14 amino acids. The V and J ends lost 5 bases and 1 base respectively, with 12 bases between them. CDR1 and CDR2 (germline): SGHAT, FQNNGV. The CDR3 region has the DNA TGTGCCAGCAGCACAGGGTCGATTTCCTACGAGCAGTACTTC. The encoded protein is CASSTGSISYEQYF.

This chain links TRBV5-3 with TRBJ1-1; possibly TRBD1 for D (5 bases). TRBV5-3 is flagged as an ORF with uncertain function. Trimming stripped 4 bases from V and 6 bases from J, with 10 bases between. This CDR3 has 12 residues. CDR3 sequence: CARSIRVAEAFF. Written as DNA, the CDR3 is TGTGCCAGAAGCATCAGGGTAGCTGAAGCTTTCTTT.

The chain joins TRBV13 to TRBJ2-2, with 10 nucleotides matching TRBD2. CDR3 length: 20 residues. Germline loops: CDR1 PRHDT, CDR2 FYEKMQ (reference sequence). V lost 0 bases and J lost 7; bases outside the gene matches: 17. CDR3 sequence: CASSLGPRLAGAIGVGELFF. Here the CDR3 DNA reads TGTGCCAGCAGCTTAGGCCCCAGGCTAGCGGGGGCCATAGGGGTCGGGGAGCTGTTTTTT.

The chain recombines TRBV21-1 with TRBJ2-7; TRBD2, as called in the table, went unchecked against the DNA. TRBV21-1 is deemed a pseudogene. The CDR3 is 16 residues long. The CDR3 loop is CASSPWGSGGANEQYF. The CDR3, as DNA: TGTGCCAGCTCCCCCTGGGGGAGCGGGGGGGCGAACGAGCAGTACTTC.

This clone has a single count. This sequence joins TRBV9 and TRBJ1-2; 7 bases are a match to TRBD1. The CDR3 has 13 residues. CDR1 and CDR2 (germline): SGDLS, YYNGEE. Trimming at V came to 4 bases and at J to 2 bases, leaving 2 bases not matched to a gene. CDR3 bases: TGTGCCAGCAGCCAGGGACAGAACTATGGCTACACCTTC. This gives the protein CASSQGQNYGYTF.

This clone came up once. This chain uses TRBV12-3 or TRBV12-4 with TRBJ2-7; the match to TRBD2 covers 11 bases. Trimming at V came to 3 bases and at J to 7 bases, leaving 2 bases not matched to a gene. The CDR3 loop spans 13 amino acids. Here the CDR3 reads CASSLRTSGEQYF. The DNA of the CDR3 is TGTGCCAGCAGTTTGAGGACTAGCGGGGAGCAGTACTTC.

This clone was detected once. The chain recombines TRBV19 with TRBJ1-1; D might be TRBD1 (5 bases). The V end lost 2 bases, the J end lost 4 bases, and 5 bases lay between the germline ends. The CDR3 covers 12 residues. The germline V gene encodes CDR1 LNHDA and CDR2 SQIVND (reference sequence). This chain's CDR3 is CASSIRGTEAFF. The CDR3 bases are TGTGCCAGTAGTATAAGGGGCACTGAAGCTTTCTTT.

The rearrangement uses TRBV4-2 and TRBJ2-1, with TRBD2 identical over 9 bases. Germline assignment: CDR1 LGHNA and CDR2 YNFKEQ. The CDR3 has 15 residues. The trim removed 0 bases at V and 6 bases at J, leaving 3 bases unmatched. The chain's CDR3 is CASSQDARGGNEQFF. The CDR3 DNA is TGTGCCAGCAGCCAAGATGCGCGGGGGGGCAATGAGCAGTTCTTC.